This entry lists 20 T cell receptor beta chains sequenced from one sample in a study of T cell repertoires in cytomegalovirus infection. From the reads, TCRdb called clonotypes with MiXCR, one entry per CDR3 protein. The sample shows 250,000 to 300,000 distinct CDR3 sequences, roughly 10% of them seen only once. Sample: PBMCs. The origin of the receptors is a human donor in good health (CMV status not recorded). Some clones in this sample may be carry-over from other donors' samples.

In this sample, this clonotype turned up many times. The rearrangement uses TRBV28 and TRBJ2-5; 8 bases map to TRBD1. V was clipped by 5 bases and J by 4 bases; unmatched bases: 6. CDR1 is MDHEN and CDR2 is SYDVKM in the germline V gene. The CDR3 is 14 residues long. The CDR3 reads CASSPWTGRETQYF. CDR3 DNA: TGTGCCAGCAGTCCCTGGACAGGGCGAGAGACCCAGTACTTC.

This clonotype was found many times. V gene TRBV2 combines with J gene TRBJ1-2; 8 nucleotides match TRBD1. The V segment lost 6 bases and the J segment 7 bases; nucleotides outside the gene matches: 4. Germline V CDR1 and CDR2: SNHLY, FYNNEI. This CDR3 is 12 amino acids long. The CDR3 DNA sequence: TGTGCCAGCAGCGGGACAGGACGTGGCTACACCTTC. This encodes CASSGTGRGYTF.

There are many counts of this clonotype. The V gene is TRBV7-2, the J gene TRBJ2-4; D is unresolved. Between the trimmed V and J ends, which lost 5 bases and 10 bases, there was a span of 15 bases. CDR3 length: 13 residues. Germline V gene lookup returns CDR1 SGHTA and CDR2 FQGNSA. The CDR3 nucleotides are TGTGCCAGCAGCGGCGCAGCCAATGGGATTCAGTACTTC. Translated, it gives CASSGAANGIQYF.

This rearrangement joins TRBV4-3 to TRBJ2-3; 9 bases are shared with TRBD2. V was clipped by 0 bases and J by 4 bases; unmatched bases: 5. The CDR3 is 16 amino acids. Germline values: CDR1 LGHNA, CDR2 YSLEER. CDR3 sequence (DNA): TGCGCCAGCAGCCAAGACCCTAGCGGGGACTCAGATACGCAGTATTTT. Protein product: CASSQDPSGDSDTQYF.

This clonotype came up many times. The chain has TRBV6-2 or TRBV6-3 and TRBJ2-2; 11 nucleotides align to TRBD2. Losses at the gene ends were 6 bases for V and 7 bases for J; bases not matched to a gene: 13. From germline, CDR1 is MNHEY and CDR2 SVGEGT. This CDR3 is built from 17 residues. CDR3 amino acids: CASRPSGTSGFGGELFF. CDR3 DNA: TGTGCCAGCAGACCCTCCGGGACTAGCGGCTTCGGCGGGGAGCTGTTTTTT.

This clonotype was detected a few times. The V gene is TRBV6-6, the J gene TRBJ2-5, with 9 nucleotides matching TRBD2. The germline V gene has CDR1 MNHNY and CDR2 SVGAGI (reference sequence). The ends lost 0 bases at V and 5 bases at J; junction bases unmatched: 7. CDR3 length equals 16 residues. The CDR3 loop is CASSYSGLAGQETQYF. The CDR3 region has the DNA TGTGCCAGCAGTTACTCGGGTCTAGCGGGACAGGAGACCCAGTACTTC.

This clonotype occurred many times. The rearrangement joins TRBV7-2 to TRBJ2-5; 7 bases are a match to TRBD1. With 5 bases clipped from V and 1 base from J, the junction kept 4 bases outside the gene matches. CDR1 is SGHTA and CDR2 is FQGNSA in the germline V gene. This CDR3 is built from 14 residues. The CDR3 loop is CASSKRQGQETQYF. Written as DNA, the CDR3 is TGTGCCAGCAGCAAACGACAGGGCCAAGAGACCCAGTACTTC.

Ten or more counts support this clonotype. The chain uses TRBV28 and TRBJ2-7; possible D gene TRBD2, 5 bases. Per germline, CDR1 MDHEN and CDR2 SYDVKM. Deletions cut 2 bases from V and 5 bases from J, with 10 bases between. The CDR3 sequence is 13 residues long. The CDR3 bases are TGTGCCAGCAGTTTACAAGGGAGAAACGAGCAGTACTTC. Translated: CASSLQGRNEQYF.

This clonotype was observed a few times. This chain connects TRBV5-6 to TRBJ2-1; D call uncertain. The germline CDR1 and CDR2 sequences are SGHDT and YYEEEE. This CDR3 spans 13 amino acids. V lost 4 bases and J 7 bases, leaving 12 bases between the germline ends. The CDR3 loop reads CASSVLNKNEQFF. CDR3 nucleotide sequence: TGTGCCAGCAGCGTACTGAATAAAAATGAGCAGTTCTTC.

This clonotype occurred many times. The chain is built from TRBV7-2 and TRBJ1-6, with unresolved D. This CDR3 is 14 amino acids long. Trimming removed 6 bases from V and 6 bases from J, with 12 bases in between. Germline loops: CDR1 SGHTA, CDR2 FQGNSA. In nucleotides, the CDR3 is TGTGCCAGCAGTCCTGGAATGGGTAATTCACCCCTCCACTTT. It specifies CASSPGMGNSPLHF. Based on the CDR3 plus reference TRBV7-2 and TRBJ1-6, the full variable domain is GAGVSQSPSNKVTEKGKDVELRCDPISGHTALYWYRQSLGQGLEFLIYFQGNSAPDKSGLPSDRFSAERTGGSVSTLTIQRTQQEDSAVYLCASSPGMGNSPLHFGNGTRLTVT.

This clonotype appeared many times. The rearrangement joins TRBV4-3 to TRBJ2-3, with D perhaps TRBD2 (6 bases). CDR3 length: 15 amino acids. Germline loops: CDR1 LGHNA, CDR2 YSLEER. With 0 bases removed from V and 6 bases from J, the gap between germline ends came to 13 bases. The CDR3 bases are TGCGCCAGCAGCCAAGATAGCGGACGGATGGATACGCAGTATTTT. Amino acid sequence: CASSQDSGRMDTQYF.

This clonotype was detected ten times or more. V is TRBV7-8 and J is TRBJ2-5, with D possibly being TRBD1 (6 bases). Germline CDR1 and CDR2: SGHVS and FQNEAQ. CDR3 size: 16 residues. Trimming removed 4 bases at V and 2 bases at J, with 17 bases between. This CDR3 reads CASSWGQGHTQETQYF. In DNA form, the CDR3 reads TGTGCCAGCAGCTGGGGGCAGGGGCATACACAAGAGACCCAGTACTTC.

In its sample, this clonotype was seen many times. The chain recombines TRBV7-2 with TRBJ2-5; TRBD1 matches at 9 bases. The CDR3 sequence is 16 residues long. The V and J ends lost 2 bases and 4 bases, in that order; junction bases with no gene match: 8. Looked up from germline, CDR1 is SGHTA and CDR2 is FQGNSA. This CDR3 reads CASSLRGDREGETQYF. The CDR3 bases are TGTGCCAGCAGCTTAAGGGGGGACAGGGAAGGAGAGACCCAGTACTTC.

Many counts were recorded for this clonotype. V is TRBV6-5 and J is TRBJ1-1, with D perhaps matching TRBD1 (5 bases). Germline values: CDR1 MNHEY, CDR2 SVGAGI. Trimming stripped 2 bases from V and 0 bases from J, with 7 bases between. CDR3 length equals 14 residues. The CDR3 loop reads CASSYAGMNTEAFF. CDR3 coding DNA: TGTGCCAGCAGTTACGCAGGGATGAACACTGAAGCTTTCTTT.

In this sample, this clonotype turned up many times. J is TRBJ1-2 and V is TRBV7-2; unclear D gene. Trimming stripped 6 bases from V and 4 bases from J, with 18 bases between. Germline values: CDR1 SGHTA, CDR2 FQGNSA. CDR3 length equals 15 residues. The CDR3 DNA follows: TGTGCCAGCAGAAACTCAGCCACCGCGGCCTATGGCTACACCTTC. It is translated as CASRNSATAAYGYTF. Drawing the rest from reference TRBV7-2 and TRBJ1-2, the complete variable domain is GAGVSQSPSNKVTEKGKDVELRCDPISGHTALYWYRQSLGQGLEFLIYFQGNSAPDKSGLPSDRFSAERTGGSVSTLTIQRTQQEDSAVYLCASRNSATAAYGYTFGSGTRLTVV.

This clonotype was picked up many times. The chain uses TRBV29-1 and TRBJ2-6, with TRBD1 identical over 12 bases. The trim removed 4 bases at V and 2 bases at J, leaving 3 bases unmatched. This CDR3 spans 16 amino acids. The germline gives CDR1 SQVTM, CDR2 ANQGSEA. CDR3 sequence: CSVAGQGAAGANVLTF. The DNA for the CDR3 is TGCAGCGTTGCGGGACAGGGGGCGGCTGGGGCCAACGTCCTGACTTTC.

This clonotype was recorded many times. This chain uses TRBV7-8 with TRBJ2-7; 11 bases map to TRBD1. CDR3 length: 17 residues. Germline loops: CDR1 SGHVS, CDR2 FQNEAQ. J gave up 4 bases and V 2 bases, and 10 bases lay outside the gene matches. CDR3 region: CASSLYTAGQGDYEQYF. Written as DNA, the CDR3 is TGTGCCAGCAGCTTATACACTGCGGGACAGGGGGATTACGAGCAGTACTTC.

The chain couples TRBV29-1 to TRBJ2-2; TRBD2 is a possible D gene (6 bases). Trimming left V 7 bases short and J 3 bases short, with 9 bases between. The V gene's germline CDR1 is SQVTM and CDR2 ANQGSEA. The CDR3 has 12 residues. This CDR3 reads CSGGTYTGELFF. CDR3 in DNA: TGCAGCGGGGGGACTTACACCGGGGAGCTGTTTTTT.

This clonotype was counted between two and nine times. This rearrangement joins TRBV11-3 to TRBJ2-1; TRBD2 aligns across 9 bases. The CDR3 sequence is 18 residues long. Germline V gene sequence: CDR1 SGHNT, CDR2 YENEEA. The trim removed 0 bases at V and 6 bases at J, leaving 12 bases unmatched. The CDR3: CASSLDQGVIAGVNEQFF. The CDR3 DNA reads TGTGCCAGCAGCTTAGATCAGGGCGTAATAGCGGGGGTCAATGAGCAGTTCTTC.

There are a few counts of this clonotype. The V gene is TRBV7-8, the J gene TRBJ2-7, with D possibly matching TRBD2 (6 bases). The CDR3 spans 14 residues. The germline V gene encodes CDR1 SGHVS and CDR2 FQNEAQ. The V end lost 1 base, the J end lost 3 bases, and 10 bases lay between the germline ends. CDR3 region: CASSLGRGLYEQYF. CDR3 coding DNA: TGTGCCAGCAGCTTAGGGCGGGGTCTCTACGAGCAGTACTTC.